These T cell receptor beta chains were read from a single sample in a study of response to subunit inactivated influenza vaccine. MiXCR, run by TCRdb on the RT-PCR reads, gives a single entry per CDR3 protein. The sample gives about 530,000 distinct CDR3 sequences, 12% of which show up once; roughly 10% is in the top ten. The material sequenced was PBMCs from blood, taken on the day of vaccination. The receptors were gathered from a man in his fifties who received an inactivated influenza vaccine. CDR3s include the opening cysteine and the closing phenylalanine or tryptophan. D genes are given only for firm matches. A clone size is listed for some rows: how often the clone was seen (once, few, many), or a class if it is expanded.

CDR3 length	V gene	D gene	clone size	J gene	CDR3 DNA	CDR3 protein
15	TRBV27	NA	many	TRBJ1-5	TGTGCCAGCAGTTTGGGGGGTATCGGCAATCAGCCCCAGCATTTT	CASSLGGIGNQPQHF
14	TRBV12-3/TRBV12-4	NA	few	TRBJ2-3	TGTGCCAGCAGTTTAGGCTCCACGACAGATACGCAGTATTTT	CASSLGSTTDTQYF
12	TRBV18	NA	many	TRBJ1-1	TGTGCCAGCTCACCCATGAACACTGAAGCTTTCTTT	CASSPMNTEAFF
18	TRBV11-2	NA	few	TRBJ2-3	TGTGCCAGCAGCTTAGTTCTAGGGGCAGCGGCTAGCACAGATACGCAGTATTTT	CASSLVLGAAASTDTQYF
14	TRBV6-2/TRBV6-3	NA	few	TRBJ1-6	TGTGCCAGCAGTTCCGCGGGTCCAACTTCGCCCCTCCACTTT	CASSSAGPTSPLHF
16	TRBV20-1	TRBD2	few	TRBJ2-3	TGCAGTGCGGAGAGTTCCCCTACGGGAGGGCCGGATACGCAGTATTTT	CSAESSPTGGPDTQYF
15	TRBV4-1	NA	NA	TRBJ1-5	TGCGCCAGCAGCCAAGTTCTACGGGGAGATCAGCCCCAGCATTTT	CASSQVLRGDQPQHF
16	TRBV29-1	TRBD2	NA	TRBJ2-2	TGCAGCGTTGAGACCAGACTAGCGGGAAACACCGGGGAGCTGTTTTTT	CSVETRLAGNTGELFF
13	TRBV12-3/TRBV12-4	NA	NA	TRBJ2-7	TGTGCCAGCAGTAGTGGGATCATCTACGAGCAGTACTTC	CASSSGIIYEQYF
15	TRBV5-1	TRBD2	NA	TRBJ2-5	TGCGCCAGCAGCCATTCCCTAGCGGCCCAAGAGACCCAGTACTTC	CASSHSLAAQETQYF
15	TRBV7-2	NA	NA	TRBJ2-4	TGTGTCAGCAGCCGACATAGGGACTCGGTGAACATTCAGTACTTC	CVSSRHRDSVNIQYF
13	TRBV24-1	NA	NA	TRBJ2-5	TGTGCCACCAGTGGGCACAGCCAAGAGACCCAGTACTTC	CATSGHSQETQYF
14	TRBV5-1	NA	NA	TRBJ2-5	TGCGCCAGCAGCTTATGGACAACTCAAGAGACCCAGTACTTC	CASSLWTTQETQYF
16	TRBV7-9	TRBD1	NA	TRBJ2-5	TGTGCCAGCAGCTTCCTTCCGGGACAGGGGGATGAGACCCAGTACTTC	CASSFLPGQGDETQYF
14	TRBV24-1	NA	few	TRBJ2-1	TGTGCCACCAGTGATCCAGCGGTGTACAATGAGCAGTTCTTC	CATSDPAVYNEQFF
14	TRBV12-3/TRBV12-4	TRBD2	NA	TRBJ2-5	TGTGCCAGCAGTTTAGCACTAGCGGGGGGTGACCAGTACTTC	CASSLALAGGDQYF
15	TRBV5-6	NA	few	TRBJ2-7	TGTGCCAGCAGCTTGTACAGGATATCCTCCTACGAGCAGTACTTC	CASSLYRISSYEQYF
15	TRBV3-1	NA	few	TRBJ2-1	TGTGCCAGCAGCCAAGTGGACGACGGGGGCAATGAGCAGTTCTTC	CASSQVDDGGNEQFF
14	TRBV27	TRBD1	many	TRBJ2-3	TGTGCCAGCAGACCGGGACAGGGGATAGATACGCAGTATTTT	CASRPGQGIDTQYF
13	TRBV30	NA	NA	TRBJ2-5	TGTGCCTGGAGTGTGTCTAGCGTGGAGACCCAGTACTTC	CAWSVSSVETQYF
13	TRBV5-5	NA	few	TRBJ2-5	TGTGCCAGCTGCCGCCGCGTCCAAGAGACCCAGTACTTC	CASCRRVQETQYF
11	TRBV2	NA	few	TRBJ1-4	TGTGCCAGCTCAGGGGATGAAAAACTGTTTTTT	CASSGDEKLFF
14	TRBV20-1	TRBD1	many	TRBJ1-1	TGCAGTGCTAGAGGGGGGGACAGGGACACTGAAGCTTTCTTT	CSARGGDRDTEAFF
13	TRBV7-9	NA	NA	TRBJ2-1	TGTGCCAGCAGCTGGGCAGCCAGCAATGAGCAGTTCTTC	CASSWAASNEQFF
15	TRBV19	NA	few	TRBJ2-1	TGTGCCAGTAGTATGCAGGGGCCCAAGGGGAATGAGCAGTTCTTC	CASSMQGPKGNEQFF
14	TRBV4-1	NA	NA	TRBJ2-7	TGCGCCAGCAGCCAAGATGCTGGCCCCTACGAGCAGTACTTC	CASSQDAGPYEQYF
15	TRBV29-1	TRBD1	NA	TRBJ2-2	TGCAGCGTTGAGGGGGACAGTTCGAACACCGGGGAGCTGTTTTTT	CSVEGDSSNTGELFF
17	TRBV5-1	TRBD2	NA	TRBJ2-5	TGCGCCAGCAGCTCACCCGGGACTAGCGGACATCTAGGGACCCAGTACTTC	CASSSPGTSGHLGTQYF
13	TRBV6-2/TRBV6-3	NA	NA	TRBJ1-2	TGTGCCAGCAGTACAAAGACAGTCTATGGCTACACCTTC	CASSTKTVYGYTF
14	TRBV5-1	NA	many	TRBJ2-1	TGCGCCAGCAGCCTTCGACAGGTTCAGGATGAGCAGTTCTTC	CASSLRQVQDEQFF
15	TRBV4-1	TRBD2	NA	TRBJ2-1	TGCGCCAGCAGACTCGGACTAGCGGGGTACAATGAGCAGTTCTTC	CASRLGLAGYNEQFF
15	TRBV12-3/TRBV12-4	NA	NA	TRBJ1-6	TGTGCCAGCAGTTTTACCGGGGGGCAAAATTCACCCCTCCACTTT	CASSFTGGQNSPLHF
16	TRBV12-3/TRBV12-4	TRBD2	NA	TRBJ2-2	TGTGCCAGCAGGGGAGGGACTAGCGGATTCACCGGGGAGCTGTTTTTT	CASRGGTSGFTGELFF
15	TRBV20-1	TRBD2	few	TRBJ2-7	TGCAGTGCTAGAGATAGCAGCGGGAGTTCGTACGAGCAGTACTTC	CSARDSSGSSYEQYF
15	TRBV28	TRBD1	few	TRBJ2-3	TGTGCCAGCAGTCACGACAGGGGGCGCGCAGATACGCAGTATTTT	CASSHDRGRADTQYF
18	TRBV7-8	NA	few	TRBJ2-7	TGTGCCAGCAGCTTAGCGAAAAACAGACAGGCAGAGGGCTACGAGCAGTACTTC	CASSLAKNRQAEGYEQYF
14	TRBV5-1	NA	NA	TRBJ2-2	TGCGCCAGCACCTCCGGCGGGGTCACCGGGGAGCTGTTTTTT	CASTSGGVTGELFF
17	TRBV28	NA	NA	TRBJ1-3	TGTGCCAGCAGTTTTGGTGGGTCATTGGCATTTGGAAACACCATATATTTT	CASSFGGSLAFGNTIYF
19	TRBV4-2	TRBD1	many	TRBJ1-5	TGTGCCAGCAGCCAAGACCCAGTACAGGGGGCGAACGGCAATCAGCCCCAGCATTTT	CASSQDPVQGANGNQPQHF